The 18 T cell receptor beta chains listed next were all sequenced from one sample in a study of shared clonotypes between healthy human individuals. Generated by immunoSEQ multiplex PCR, the TCRdb table keeps only in-frame clones and is missing some. The sample includes 640,000 or so clones, about two thirds of them seen just once. The sample consisted of memory CD4+ T cells sorted from blood. Subset described: CD45RA-negative fraction. The receptors were sampled from a woman in her thirties in good health.

The CDR3 region has the DNA TGTGCCAGCAGTTTTCAGGGATGGAACACCGGGGAGCTGTTTTTT. This translates into CASSFQGWNTGELFF. The chain carries TRBV28 and TRBJ2-2; D may be TRBD1 (5 bases). Germline CDR1 MDHEN, CDR2 SYDVKM. V lost 3 bases, J lost 1 base, and 9 bases lay in between. CDR3 length: 15 amino acids. Full variable domain (missing parts from reference TRBV28 and TRBJ2-2): DVKVTQSSRYLVKRTGEKVFLECVQDMDHENMFWYRQDPGLGLRLIYFSYDVKMKEKGDIPEGYSVSREKKERFSLILESASTNQTSMYLCASSFQGWNTGELFFGEGSRLTVL.

A word on this clone: At one boundary the junction diverges from the germline segment, which might be a read error. Here the CDR3 reads CASSKTSGKSIF. In DNA form, the CDR3 reads TGTGCCAGCAGCAAAACTAGCGGGAAGAGCATCTTC. This chain joins TRBV11-1 and TRBJ2-1; 10 positions match TRBD2. Germline V gene data show CDR1 as SGHAT and CDR2 as FQDESV (reference sequence). The CDR3 runs to 12 residues.

The CDR3 region has the DNA TGTGCCAGCAGTGAAGTGGTCTACAATGAGCAGTTCTTC. This encodes CASSEVVYNEQFF. The V gene is TRBV25-1, the J gene TRBJ2-1; no definite D call. Per the germline V gene, CDR1 is MGHDK and CDR2 is SYGVNS. There are 13 residues in the CDR3. The V end was cut by 2 bases, the J end by 3 bases, with 5 bases between.

This chain uses TRBV5-1 with TRBJ2-2; D call uncertain. The germline V and J ends were trimmed by 3 bases and 1 base, with 4 bases remaining between them. CDR1 and CDR2 from the germline V gene are SGHRS and YFSETQ. This CDR3 spans 13 amino acids. CDR3: CASSSQNTGELFF. The CDR3, as DNA: TGCGCCAGCAGCTCACAGAACACCGGGGAGCTGTTTTTT.

The chain uses TRBV18 and TRBJ2-3; D gene uncertain. This CDR3 has 14 amino acids. V lost 3 bases, J lost 1 base, and 8 bases lay in between. Germline V gene lookup returns CDR1 KGHSH and CDR2 LQKENI. The CDR3 sequence: CASSPGAGTDTQYF. The CDR3 DNA sequence: TGTGCCAGCTCACCCGGAGCAGGCACAGATACGCAGTATTTT.

The gene calls are TRBV7-2 and TRBJ2-2; 8 bases match TRBD1. This CDR3 comprises 17 residues. The germline V gene encodes CDR1 SGHTA and CDR2 FQGNSA. V shed 6 bases and J 0 bases; nucleotides not matched to a gene: 9. CDR3 nucleotide sequence: TGTGCCAGCAGTCTCGGACAGGGTTTGACGAACACCGGGGAGCTGTTTTTT. Translating it yields CASSLGQGLTNTGELFF.

The CDR3 protein is CASSNSGNTGELFF. The CDR3 bases are TGTGCCAGCAGCAACAGCGGAAACACCGGGGAGCTGTTTTTT. This chain links TRBV11-2 with TRBJ2-2; D possibly corresponds to TRBD2 (5 bases). Germline CDR1 reads SGHAT; CDR2 reads FQNNGV. V was clipped by 5 bases and J by 2 bases, with 9 bases between them. CDR3 length equals 14 residues.

V is TRBV28 and J is TRBJ2-5; D is unresolved. The V gene's germline CDR1 is MDHEN and CDR2 SYDVKM. The V and J ends lost 6 bases and 2 bases respectively, with 10 bases between them. The CDR3 covers 13 residues. CDR3 coding DNA: TGTGCCAGCAGCTCCCCCACACAAGAGACCCAGTACTTC. Protein product: CASSSPTQETQYF.

This clone is a singleton in its sample. This sequence joins TRBV5-6 and TRBJ2-5; no clear D gene. V was pared by 2 bases and J by 0 bases, with 14 bases between. Looked up from germline, CDR1 is SGHDT and CDR2 is YYEEEE. The length of the CDR3 is 16 residues. The CDR3 here is CASSFRTSTDQETQYF. The CDR3 DNA sequence: TGTGCCAGCAGCTTTCGCACATCCACAGACCAAGAGACCCAGTACTTC.

The chain carries TRBV7-9 and TRBJ1-2, with TRBD1 as a possible D gene (6 bases). The CDR3 has 15 amino acids. Trimming pared 3 bases from V and 5 bases from J, leaving 16 bases between. Germline CDR1 reads SEHNR; CDR2 reads FQNEAQ (reference sequence). The CDR3 reads CASSFEGLQGYGYTF. The DNA of the CDR3 is TGTGCCAGCAGCTTTGAGGGGCTTCAGGGGTATGGCTACACCTTC.

CDR3 bases: TGTGCCCTCGGGACAGACTCCACCGGGGAGCTGTTTTTT. It encodes CALGTDSTGELFF. The V and J genes are TRBV7-9 and TRBJ2-2, with 7 bases aligning to TRBD1. V was clipped by 11 bases and J by 4 bases; unmatched bases: 7. This CDR3 has 13 amino acids. The germline CDR1 and CDR2 sequences are SEHNR and FQNEAQ (reference sequence).

Only one count was recorded for this clone. The CDR3 nucleotides are TGTGCCAGCAGCACCTGGGACAGGGACGAGCAGCCCCAGCATTTT. Translation: CASSTWDRDEQPQHF. The chain is built from TRBV5-6 and TRBJ1-5; TRBD1 matches 9 bases. The length of the CDR3 is 15 residues. The ends lost 4 bases at V and 7 bases at J; junction bases unmatched: 9. CDR1 is SGHDT, CDR2 YYEEEE, per germline.

V and J are TRBV15 and TRBJ2-5, with D perhaps matching TRBD2 (6 bases). The CDR3 length is 16 residues. Germline assignment: CDR1 LNHNV and CDR2 YYDKDF (reference sequence). V was shortened by 3 bases and J by 5 bases, with 19 bases between the two germline ends. CDR3 DNA sequence: TGTGCCACCAGCAGCGGAGAGACTAGGGCGGACGAGACCCAGTACTTC. Translating it yields CATSSGETRADETQYF.

The CDR3 DNA reads as TGTGCCAGCAGCTTGGGACATGAAGCTTTCTTT. The encoded protein is CASSLGHEAFF. This chain connects TRBV11-2 to TRBJ1-1; D is perhaps TRBD1 (6 bases). The germline V gene has CDR1 SGHAT and CDR2 FQNNGV. V was shortened by 3 bases and J by 7 bases, with 6 bases between the two germline ends. CDR3 length: 11 amino acids.

The chain employs TRBV27 and TRBJ1-1; D gene uncertain. The CDR3 spans 14 residues. Germline loops: CDR1 MNHEY, CDR2 SMNVEV (reference sequence). Deletions cut 0 bases from V and 7 bases from J, with 12 bases between. CDR3 amino acids: CASSLSRTLREAFF. The CDR3 DNA is TGTGCCAGCAGTTTATCGAGGACGCTCCGTGAAGCTTTCTTT.

The genes are TRBV4-1 and TRBJ1-2, with TRBD1 matching over 9 bases. V gave up 0 bases and J gave up 8 bases; unmatched junction bases: 4. There are 14 residues in the CDR3. Germline V gene sequence: CDR1 MGHRA, CDR2 YSYEKL. Written as DNA, the CDR3 is TGCGCCAGCAGCCAAGACCGGGACAGGGACGGCTACACCTTC. This encodes CASSQDRDRDGYTF.

The chain links TRBV5-1 to TRBJ2-1; D possibly corresponds to TRBD1 (6 bases). Germline values: CDR1 SGHRS, CDR2 YFSETQ. V was pared by 7 bases and J by 4 bases, with 18 bases between. This CDR3 has 15 amino acids. CDR3 sequence: CASDRSPGAYNEQFF. As DNA, the CDR3 is TGCGCCAGCGACAGGTCCCCCGGGGCGTACAATGAGCAGTTCTTC.

The chain carries TRBV30 and TRBJ2-5; a weak D match, TRBD2 (6 bases). CDR3 size: 15 residues. Germline V gives CDR1 GTSNPN, CDR2 SVGIG (reference sequence). Deletions cut 1 base from V and 2 bases from J, with 14 bases between. For the CDR3, the DNA is TGTGCCTGGAGTGGGAGCGGGCTAAGACAAGAGACCCAGTACTTC. Translated, it gives CAWSGSGLRQETQYF.